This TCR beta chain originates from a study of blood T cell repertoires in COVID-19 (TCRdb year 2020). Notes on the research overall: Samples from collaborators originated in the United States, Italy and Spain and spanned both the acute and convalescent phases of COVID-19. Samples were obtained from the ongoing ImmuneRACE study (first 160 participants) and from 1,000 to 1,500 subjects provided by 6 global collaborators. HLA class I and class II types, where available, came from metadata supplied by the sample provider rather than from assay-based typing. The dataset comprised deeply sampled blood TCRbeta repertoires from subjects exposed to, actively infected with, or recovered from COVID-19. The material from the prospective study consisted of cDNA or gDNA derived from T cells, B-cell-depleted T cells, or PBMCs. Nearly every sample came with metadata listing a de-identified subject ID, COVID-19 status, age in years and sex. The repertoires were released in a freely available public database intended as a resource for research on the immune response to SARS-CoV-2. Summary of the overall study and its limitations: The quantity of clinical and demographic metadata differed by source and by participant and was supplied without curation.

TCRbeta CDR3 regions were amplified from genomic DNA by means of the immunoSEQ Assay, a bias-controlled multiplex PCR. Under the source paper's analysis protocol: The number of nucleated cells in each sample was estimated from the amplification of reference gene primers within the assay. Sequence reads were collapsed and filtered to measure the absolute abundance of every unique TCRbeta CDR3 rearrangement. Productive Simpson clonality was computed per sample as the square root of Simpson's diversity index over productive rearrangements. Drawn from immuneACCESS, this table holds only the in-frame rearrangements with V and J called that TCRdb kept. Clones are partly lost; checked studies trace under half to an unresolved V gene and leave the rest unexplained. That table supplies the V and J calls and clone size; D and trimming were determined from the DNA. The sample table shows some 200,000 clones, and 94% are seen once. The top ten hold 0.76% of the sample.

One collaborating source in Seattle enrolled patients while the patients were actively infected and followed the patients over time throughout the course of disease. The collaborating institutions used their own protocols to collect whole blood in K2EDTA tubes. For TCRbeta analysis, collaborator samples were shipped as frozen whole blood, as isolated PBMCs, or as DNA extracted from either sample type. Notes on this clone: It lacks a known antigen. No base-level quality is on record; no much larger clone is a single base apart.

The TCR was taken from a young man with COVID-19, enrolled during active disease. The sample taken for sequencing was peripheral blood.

The CDR3 has the sequence CASSRTRLQGSRREAFF. The nucleotides read TGTGCCAGCAGTCGAACACGATTACAGGGTTCGAGGCGTGAAGCTTTCTTT. The rearrangement combines TRBV6-6 with TRBJ1-1, and TRBD1 may be the D gene, going by 6 matching bases. V is pared back by 5 bases and J by 7 bases, with 26 bases lying between the germline termini. Including cysteine and phenylalanine, the CDR3 has 17 amino acids. Of the read, only the CDR3 DNA is kept; its 51 bases are in frame from base 1. CDR1 and CDR2 are read off the germline V gene (reference sequence) as MNHNY and SVGAGI.